This TCR beta chain was obtained from a study of T cells after yellow fever vaccination. About the research overall: Any fraction with a low cell number was prepared using SMART-Seq v4 Ultra Low Input.

The CDR3 length is 16 residues. Germline assignment: CDR1 SGHRS and CDR2 YFSETQ. The trim removed 3 bases at V and 2 bases at J, leaving 8 bases unmatched. TCRdb processed the 5' RACE reads anew with MiXCR; each CDR3 protein has one entry. The table records 250,000 to 350,000 distinct CDR3 sequences, around 6.8% of them present only once. The study's findings and limits: Booster sampling recovered most clones from primary vaccination (roughly 96% CD4, around 90% CD8).

On this clonotype: Its target is unknown.

Sequenced material: PBMCs, taken around 45 days after the first yellow fever vaccination. This clonotype was sampled from a man in his late teens or twenties who received the YFV17D yellow fever vaccine. The J gene is TRBJ2-3, the V gene TRBV5-1; 8 bases match TRBD1. The CDR3 spells CASSSGQASITDTQYF. CDR3 DNA: TGCGCCAGCAGCTCGGGACAGGCGTCGATCACAGATACGCAGTATTTT.